The sequence of this TCR beta chain was determined in a study of post-analysis software for immune sequencing data. Study outcomes and limitations: Patients carried roughly 5 TRBV segments more frequently than controls did, and TRBV5-6, TRBV5-1 and TRBV20-1 were among them.

This clonotype was recorded once. Its antigen is unknown. TCR beta cDNA libraries had unique molecular identifiers. One entry per CDR3 protein results from TCRdb running MiXCR on the PCR reads. The sample holds about 820,000 distinct CDR3 sequences; about 53% are singletons and the top ten take 4.6%. Per germline, CDR1 DFQATT and CDR2 SNEGSKA (reference sequence). J gave up 1 base and V 2 bases, and 12 bases lay outside the gene matches. The CDR3 covers 20 residues. V gene TRBV20-1 combines with J gene TRBJ2-1, with 15 bases that match TRBD2. The sequence derives from a girl aged 5-17 years with multiple sclerosis. What was sequenced was blood. The CDR3 reads CSARSDTGLAGGLSYNEQFF. The CDR3 DNA reads as TGCAGTGCTAGATCAGACACGGGACTAGCGGGGGGTCTTTCCTACAATGAGCAGTTCTTC.